This T cell receptor beta chain stems from a study of cytomegalovirus exposure and HLA in healthy donors. Across the study: Earlier results showed roughly 120 million unique TCR beta sequences derived from approximately 180 million T cells. Study-wide findings and caveats: V- and J-gene trimming of TCR beta was linked (in a later analysis) to a missense DCLRE1C variant. Indistinguishable V segments such as TRBV6-2 and TRBV6-3 were excluded. By a later analysis, the bulk of CMV-associated TCR beta chains appeared HLA-restricted.

The CDR3 totals 15 residues. The J segment lost 5 bases and the V segment lost 5 bases, leaving 6 bases of the junction unmatched. The germline gives CDR1 SGHDT, CDR2 YYEEEE. As for this clone: The antigen remains unidentified.

PCR was performed using 60 Vbeta and 13 Jbeta primers. Clones were sequenced by immunoSEQ multiplex PCR, and TCRdb holds only the in-frame ones, with some missing. The sample contains about 180,000 clones, almost 80% of which appear only once. This sequence originates from a man in his thirties or forties in good health and CMV-seronegative. The chain links TRBV5-6 to TRBJ2-2, with 10 bases fitting TRBD1. Sample: PBMCs. CDR3: CASRSTGGGTGELFF. The DNA for the CDR3 is TGTGCCAGCAGATCGACAGGGGGCGGAACCGGGGAGCTGTTTTTT.